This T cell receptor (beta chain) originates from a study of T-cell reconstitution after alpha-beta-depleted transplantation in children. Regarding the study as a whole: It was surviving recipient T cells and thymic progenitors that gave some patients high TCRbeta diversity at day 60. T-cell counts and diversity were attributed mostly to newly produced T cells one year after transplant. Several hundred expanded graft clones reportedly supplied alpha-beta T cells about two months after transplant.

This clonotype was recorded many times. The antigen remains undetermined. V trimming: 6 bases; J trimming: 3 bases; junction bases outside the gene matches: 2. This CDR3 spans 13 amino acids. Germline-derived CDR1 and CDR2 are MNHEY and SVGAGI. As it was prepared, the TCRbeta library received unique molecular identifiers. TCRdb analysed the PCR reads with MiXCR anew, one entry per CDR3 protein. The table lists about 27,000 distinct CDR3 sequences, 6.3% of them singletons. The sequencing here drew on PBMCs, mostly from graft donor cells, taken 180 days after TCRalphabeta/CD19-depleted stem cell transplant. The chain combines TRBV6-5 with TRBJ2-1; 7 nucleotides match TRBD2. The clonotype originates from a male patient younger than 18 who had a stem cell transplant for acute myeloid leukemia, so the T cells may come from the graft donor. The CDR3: CASRRDYYNEQFF. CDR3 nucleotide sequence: TGTGCCAGCAGACGGGACTACTACAATGAGCAGTTCTTC.